The present entry profiles one T cell receptor (beta chain) with its context. Its specificity is unknown. All patients relapsed after autologous stem cell transplantation, and brentuximab vedotin exposure varied. TCRdb's copy holds only in-frame clones and misses some; the assay was immunoSEQ multiplex PCR. The sample has more than 60,000 clones; over 85% are singletons. The sample is drawn from a study of PD-1 blockade in classical Hodgkin lymphoma. Study observations and caveats: Complete responders possessed baseline diversity comparable to newly diagnosed patients. Reported baseline diversity: healthy donors highest, relapsed/refractory patients lowest.

The trim removed 8 bases at V and 2 bases at J, leaving 3 bases unmatched. CDR1 ENHRY and CDR2 SYGVKD come from the germline V gene. There are 13 residues in the CDR3. V usage is TRBV10-3 and J usage is TRBJ1-2; TRBD1 matches at 9 bases. Sequences were derived from peripheral blood mononuclear cells (PBMCs), sampled at baseline. This clonotype was obtained from a human donor with classical Hodgkin lymphoma. This CDR3 reads CAIGGQGNYGYTF. CDR3 nucleotides: TGTGCCATCGGAGGACAGGGGAACTATGGCTACACCTTC.